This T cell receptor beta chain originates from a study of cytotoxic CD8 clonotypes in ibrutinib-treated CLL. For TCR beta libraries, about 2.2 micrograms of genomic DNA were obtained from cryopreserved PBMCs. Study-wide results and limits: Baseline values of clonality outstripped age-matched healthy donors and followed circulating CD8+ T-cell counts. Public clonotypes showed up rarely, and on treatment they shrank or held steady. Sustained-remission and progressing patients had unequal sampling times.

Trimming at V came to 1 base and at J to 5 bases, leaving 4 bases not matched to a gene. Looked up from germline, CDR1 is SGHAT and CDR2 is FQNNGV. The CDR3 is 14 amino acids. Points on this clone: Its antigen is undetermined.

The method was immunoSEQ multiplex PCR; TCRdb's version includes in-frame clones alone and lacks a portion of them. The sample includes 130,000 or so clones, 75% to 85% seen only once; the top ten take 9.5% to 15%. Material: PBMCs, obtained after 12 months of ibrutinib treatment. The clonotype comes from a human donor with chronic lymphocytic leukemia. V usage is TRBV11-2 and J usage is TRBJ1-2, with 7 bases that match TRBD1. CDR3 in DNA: TGTGCCAGCAGCTTAGTATTGACAGGGTATGGCTACACCTTC. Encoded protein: CASSLVLTGYGYTF.